This TCR beta chain appears in the sequencing data of a study of T-cell reconstitution after alpha-beta-depleted transplantation in children. For TCRbeta, the library was prepared with unique molecular identifiers. TCRdb re-called the PCR reads through MiXCR, storing one row per CDR3 protein. The sample consists of about 980,000 distinct CDR3 sequences, 25% to 35% of them appearing once. Study-wide points: Expanded graft clones, several hundred of them, were reportedly the source of alpha-beta T cells about two months after transplant. It was surviving recipient T cells and thymic progenitors that gave some patients high TCRbeta diversity at day 60. Once a year had passed after transplant, T-cell counts and diversity came mostly from newly produced T cells.

Germline CDR1 and CDR2: SGHTA and FQGNSA. The V and J ends lost 5 bases and 6 bases, in that order; junction bases with no gene match: 12. The CDR3 is made up of 17 amino acids. This clonotype was picked up a small number of times. Its antigen is still unknown. This specimen consisted of PBMCs, mostly from graft donor cells, obtained 360 days after TCRalphabeta/CD19-depleted stem cell transplant. The receptor was derived from a boy under two years old who had a stem cell transplant for SCID, so the T cells may come from the graft donor. The J gene is TRBJ2-1, the V gene TRBV7-2; TRBD2 agrees at 11 bases. CDR3 nucleotide sequence: TGTGCCAGCAGCCAAATCCTTAGCGGGGGGGCGGCCAATGAGCAGTTCTTC. It translates to CASSQILSGGAANEQFF. The variable domain in full, completed from reference TRBV7-2 and TRBJ2-1, reads GAGVSQSPSNKVTEKGKDVELRCDPISGHTALYWYRQSLGQGLEFLIYFQGNSAPDKSGLPSDRFSAERTGGSVSTLTIQRTQQEDSAVYLCASSQILSGGAANEQFFGPGTRLTVL.